The rows below give T cell receptor beta chains drawn from one sample of a study of OX40 agonist ivuxolimab in advanced cancers. The data were produced by immunoSEQ multiplex PCR, yet TCRdb's version contains in-frame clones alone and is incomplete. The sample lists just over 95,000 clones, around 87% occurring once. The input for sequencing was CD4+ or CD8+ T cells sorted from blood, taken in a trial of the OX40 agonist ivuxolimab. These receptors all stem from an adult with an advanced solid tumor such as melanoma, head and neck, liver or kidney cancer. Each CDR3 is given with its conserved first and last residue. The D gene is left open where the match is weak. Not all rows give a size; the values are once, few, many and, for expanded clones, a class.

>TRBV5-1|TRBJ1-6|.|.
CASSLAADNSPLHF
TGCGCCAGCAGCTTGGCTGCAGATAATTCACCCCTCCACTTT
>TRBV25-1|TRBJ1-5|.|.
CASSEGGPQHF
TGTGCCAGCAGTGAGGGGGGGCCCCAGCATTTT
>TRBV30|TRBJ2-5|.|.
CAWSVSRQLGEYF
TGTGCCTGGAGTGTAAGCCGCCAGTTAGGGGAGTACTTC
>TRBV7-2|TRBJ2-1|TRBD2|.
CASSLVGGRVGEQFF
TGTGCCAGCAGCTTAGTTGGCGGGAGAGTAGGTGAGCAGTTCTTC
>TRBV29-1|TRBJ2-7|TRBD2|.
CSVAGLVGSYEQYF
TGCAGCGTCGCGGGACTAGTGGGTTCCTACGAGCAGTACTTC
>TRBV19|TRBJ2-5|TRBD1|.
CASSIPGGDETQYF
TGTGCCAGTAGTATCCCAGGGGGCGACGAGACCCAGTACTTC
>TRBV9|TRBJ1-6|.|.
CASSAAGRGNSPLHF
TGTGCCAGCAGCGCGGCGGGACGGGGTAATTCACCCCTCCACTTT
>TRBV19|TRBJ2-5|.|.
CASSIAGSGPETQYF
TGTGCCAGTAGTATAGCGGGTTCCGGCCCAGAGACCCAGTACTTC
>TRBV29-1|TRBJ2-5|.|once
CSVDLAPGETQYF
TGCAGCGTTGATTTAGCGCCGGGTGAGACCCAGTACTTC
>TRBV18|TRBJ1-2|TRBD1|.
CASSPSRDRVNYGYTF
TGTGCCAGCTCACCTTCCCGGGACAGGGTCAACTATGGCTACACCTTC
>TRBV5-1|TRBJ2-5|TRBD2|.
CASSLTSAYQETQYF
TGCGCCAGCAGCTTGACTAGCGCGTACCAAGAGACCCAGTACTTC
>TRBV7-9|TRBJ2-7|TRBD1|.
CASSLAGTGFHEQYF
TGTGCCAGCAGCTTAGCCGGGACAGGGTTCCACGAGCAGTACTTC
>TRBV10-2|TRBJ1-5|.|few
CASRDYSNQPQHF
TGCGCCAGCAGAGACTATAGCAATCAGCCCCAGCATTTT
>TRBV11-3|TRBJ2-2|TRBD2|.
CASSLRAGGPGYHGELFF
TGTGCCAGCAGCTTACGAGCGGGGGGGCCGGGGTACCACGGGGAGCTGTTTTTT
>TRBV18|TRBJ2-7|.|.
CASSPLGGYEQYF
TGTGCCAGCTCACCACTCGGGGGCTACGAGCAGTACTTC
>TRBV5-1|TRBJ2-5|TRBD1|few
CASSLDTGGGQETQYF
TGCGCCAGCAGCTTGGATACAGGGGGCGGGCAAGAGACCCAGTACTTC
>TRBV30|TRBJ1-2|TRBD1|.
CAWTQVRGLSNYGYTF
TGTGCCTGGACGCAAGTCAGGGGGCTCAGTAACTATGGCTACACCTTC
>TRBV29-1|TRBJ1-2|TRBD1|.
CSGQTGASENGYTF
TGCAGCGGACAAACAGGGGCTTCGGAAAACGGCTACACCTTC
>TRBV29-1|TRBJ1-2|.|.
CSVPRDHNYGYTF
TGCAGCGTTCCAAGGGACCATAACTATGGCTACACCTTC
>TRBV29-1|TRBJ2-1|.|.
CSVGRGVFFNEQFF
TGCAGCGTTGGCCGCGGGGTGTTTTTCAATGAGCAGTTCTTC
>TRBV19|TRBJ1-1|TRBD1|.
CASTTGGAKTEAFF
TGTGCCAGTACTACAGGGGGCGCGAAGACTGAAGCTTTCTTT
>TRBV7-2|TRBJ2-1|TRBD2|.
CASSLASGGAFNEQFF
TGTGCCAGCAGCTTAGCTAGCGGGGGGGCCTTCAATGAGCAGTTCTTC
>TRBV5-1|TRBJ2-3|.|once
CASSLNGFGPADTQYF
TGCGCCAGCAGCTTGAATGGGTTCGGCCCCGCAGATACGCAGTATTTT
>TRBV27|TRBJ1-3|TRBD1|.
CASRGQGEGNTIYF
TGTGCCAGCCGGGGACAGGGGGAGGGAAACACCATATATTTT
>TRBV9|TRBJ2-3|TRBD2|.
CASSASSGTSGGIHTDTQYF
TGTGCCAGCAGCGCCTCCTCCGGGACTAGCGGGGGAATCCACACAGATACGCAGTATTTT
>TRBV4-1|TRBJ2-4|.|few
CASSPSPTKNIQYF
TGCGCCAGCAGCCCCTCTCCTACCAAAAACATTCAGTACTTC
>TRBV19|TRBJ2-7|.|once
CASSIGRGPMYF
TGTGCCAGTAGTATAGGACGGGGCCCGATGTACTTC
>TRBV6-5|TRBJ2-1|.|.
CASSYSPDRKQFF
TGTGCCAGCAGTTACTCCCCCGACAGAAAGCAGTTCTTC
>TRBV7-9|TRBJ2-5|.|.
CASSLLGGRVQETQYF
TGTGCCAGCAGCTTATTGGGGGGCCGGGTCCAAGAGACCCAGTACTTC
>TRBV29-1|TRBJ1-2|.|.
CSVGLQGWSGYTF
TGCAGCGTTGGCCTACAGGGTTGGAGCGGCTACACCTTC
>TRBV7-8|TRBJ2-7|TRBD2|.
CASSVSGLAGGPSSYEQYF
TGTGCCAGCAGCGTAAGCGGACTAGCGGGAGGGCCTTCCTCCTACGAGCAGTACTTC
>TRBV6-5|TRBJ1-2|TRBD1|once
CASSYLDRFYGYTF
TGTGCCAGCAGTTACCTGGACAGGTTCTATGGCTACACCTTC
>TRBV2|TRBJ1-5|.|.
CASSEGVWSNQPQHF
TGTGCCAGCAGTGAGGGTGTCTGGAGCAATCAGCCCCAGCATTTT
>TRBV4-1|TRBJ2-7|.|.
CASSQVQRTYEQYF
TGCGCCAGCAGCCAAGTACAGCGGACCTACGAGCAGTACTTC
>TRBV6-5|TRBJ2-2|TRBD2|.
CASTHSGTSGKELFF
TGTGCCAGCACCCACTCCGGGACTAGCGGGAAGGAGCTGTTTTTT
>TRBV30|TRBJ2-7|.|.
CAWTRGSYEQYF
TGTGCCTGGACCAGGGGTTCCTACGAGCAGTACTTC
>TRBV11-1|TRBJ2-5|TRBD1|once
CASSLYNTGGWETQYF
TGTGCCAGCAGCTTGTACAACACAGGGGGCTGGGAGACCCAGTACTTC
>TRBV11-2|TRBJ1-3|.|.
CASSLSWLSGNTIYF
TGTGCCAGCAGCTTGTCGTGGCTCTCTGGAAACACCATATATTTT
>TRBV6-1|TRBJ1-2|.|.
CASSFRGVYGYTF
TGTGCCAGCAGTTTTCGGGGCGTCTATGGCTACACCTTC
>TRBV7-9|TRBJ2-2|.|.
CASSLGTTNTGELFF
TGTGCCAGCAGCTTAGGGACAACGAACACCGGGGAGCTGTTTTTT